These T cell receptor beta chains were read from a single sample in a study of T cell changes during pregnancy in multiple sclerosis. TCRdb keeps only in-frame clones here, not all; method: immunoSEQ multiplex PCR. The table includes 50,000 to 75,000 clones, approximately 90% detected once. This specimen consisted of peripheral blood, obtained in the third trimester of pregnancy. The receptors shown here come from a female donor in good health, enrolled as a control in a pregnancy study. Each CDR3 is given with its conserved first and last residue. Fields, in order: clone size, D gene, V gene, J gene, CDR3 DNA, CDR3 protein. A D gene is named only where the DNA matches it firmly. Size is omitted from some rows. Given values are once, few, many or a class for expanded clones.

size: NA
D: NA
V: TRBV7-2
J: TRBJ1-2
DNA: TGTGCCAGCAGCTTAGTGGACACCAACTATGGCTACACCTTC
CDR3: CASSLVDTNYGYTF

size: NA
D: TRBD1
V: TRBV10-3
J: TRBJ2-1
DNA: TGTGCCATCAGGATGGACAGGGATGAGCACAATGAGCAGTTCTTC
CDR3: CAIRMDRDEHNEQFF

size: NA
D: TRBD1
V: TRBV6-1
J: TRBJ1-2
DNA: TGTGCCAGCAGTGAGATGGGACAGCTTACTAACTATGGCTACACCTTC
CDR3: CASSEMGQLTNYGYTF

size: NA
D: NA
V: TRBV2
J: TRBJ2-6
DNA: TGTGCCAGCAGTGAGGGACTTACTGGGGCCAACGTCCTGACTTTC
CDR3: CASSEGLTGANVLTF

size: NA
D: TRBD1
V: TRBV5-6
J: TRBJ1-2
DNA: TGTGCCAGCAGCTTGGTCAACAGGGGGTATGGCTACACCTTC
CDR3: CASSLVNRGYGYTF

size: NA
D: TRBD1
V: TRBV2
J: TRBJ1-2
DNA: TGTGCCAGCAGAGACAGGGGGCGCGGCTATGGCTACACCTTC
CDR3: CASRDRGRGYGYTF

size: NA
D: NA
V: TRBV5-1
J: TRBJ2-7
DNA: TGCGCCAGCAGCTTGGGCCAGGAACTCTACGAGCAGTACTTC
CDR3: CASSLGQELYEQYF

size: NA
D: TRBD1
V: TRBV6-6
J: TRBJ2-7
DNA: TGTGCCAGCAGCGCCACCCGGACAGGGACCTACGAGCAGTACTTC
CDR3: CASSATRTGTYEQYF

size: NA
D: TRBD2
V: TRBV25-1
J: TRBJ2-1
DNA: TGTGCCAGCAGCCTCAGCGGGAGGGCCAATGAGCAGTTCTTC
CDR3: CASSLSGRANEQFF

size: NA
D: TRBD1
V: TRBV18
J: TRBJ2-7
DNA: TGTGCCAGCTCACCAGGGACAGTTTCCTACGAGCAGTACTTC
CDR3: CASSPGTVSYEQYF

size: once
D: TRBD1
V: TRBV5-1
J: TRBJ2-7
DNA: TGCGCCAGCAGCAGAGGGGACAGGGGATTGGACGAGCAGTACTTC
CDR3: CASSRGDRGLDEQYF

size: once
D: NA
V: TRBV30
J: TRBJ1-2
DNA: TGTGCCTGGAGTGTCTGGGGCTATGGGGGCTACACCTTC
CDR3: CAWSVWGYGGYTF

size: NA
D: NA
V: TRBV28
J: TRBJ1-2
DNA: TGTGCCAGCAGTTTATGGGACAGACCAGATGGCTACACCTTC
CDR3: CASSLWDRPDGYTF

size: once
D: NA
V: TRBV18
J: TRBJ1-5
DNA: TGTGCCAGCTCACCACTAAGCGGGGCGAGCAATCAGCCCCAGCATTTT
CDR3: CASSPLSGASNQPQHF

size: once
D: NA
V: TRBV30
J: TRBJ2-7
DNA: TGTGCCTGGAGTGCAAGCAGACTGGGAGGAGGGCAGTACTTC
CDR3: CAWSASRLGGGQYF

size: NA
D: NA
V: TRBV9
J: TRBJ2-2
DNA: TGTGCCAGCAGCCCCAGGGGAGCGGAAGGGACCGGGGAGCTGTTTTTT
CDR3: CASSPRGAEGTGELFF

size: NA
D: NA
V: TRBV9
J: TRBJ1-5
DNA: TGTGCCAGCAGCGGGCCCGACAGGTATGGGCAGCCCCAGCATTTT
CDR3: CASSGPDRYGQPQHF

size: NA
D: NA
V: TRBV14
J: TRBJ1-1
DNA: TGTGCCAGCAGCCTAGGGGGGGCGGACACTGAAGCTTTCTTT
CDR3: CASSLGGADTEAFF

size: once
D: NA
V: TRBV9
J: TRBJ2-5
DNA: TGTGCCAGCAGCGTAGGGCTCGGGGGAACGGAAGAGACCCAGTACTTC
CDR3: CASSVGLGGTEETQYF

size: NA
D: NA
V: TRBV7-2
J: TRBJ1-2
DNA: TGTGCCAGCAGCCAATCAAGGACAGTCTATGGCTACACCTTC
CDR3: CASSQSRTVYGYTF

size: NA
D: NA
V: TRBV7-2
J: TRBJ1-1
DNA: TGTGCCAGCAGTCTTCATAGTACGAACACTGAAGCTTTCTTT
CDR3: CASSLHSTNTEAFF

size: once
D: NA
V: TRBV5-1
J: TRBJ1-1
DNA: TGCGCCAGCAGCTTCAGGGGCAGGGACACTGAAGCTTTCTTT
CDR3: CASSFRGRDTEAFF

size: NA
D: TRBD1
V: TRBV11-3
J: TRBJ2-1
DNA: TGTGCCAGCAGCCTCGACAGGGTCGATGAGCAGTTCTTC
CDR3: CASSLDRVDEQFF

size: NA
D: TRBD1
V: TRBV5-1
J: TRBJ2-7
DNA: TGCGCCAGCAGCTGGCAGGGGGCTTCCTACGAGCAGTACTTC
CDR3: CASSWQGASYEQYF

size: NA
D: TRBD1
V: TRBV5-4
J: TRBJ1-2
DNA: TGTGCCAGCAGCTCCAGGACAGGGTCTAACTATGGCTACACCTTC
CDR3: CASSSRTGSNYGYTF

size: NA
D: TRBD2
V: TRBV7-2
J: TRBJ2-7
DNA: TGTGCCAGCAGCTCGCCGGGACTAGCGGGAGTTTCCTACGAGCAGTACTTC
CDR3: CASSSPGLAGVSYEQYF

size: NA
D: TRBD1
V: TRBV9
J: TRBJ2-1
DNA: TGTGCCAGCAGCGTAGGTCCCGGGACAGGGGGCTACAATGAGCAGTTCTTC
CDR3: CASSVGPGTGGYNEQFF

size: NA
D: NA
V: TRBV19
J: TRBJ2-1
DNA: TGTGCCAGTAGTGGACAACAGGGCGGTGAGCAGTTCTTC
CDR3: CASSGQQGGEQFF

size: NA
D: TRBD1
V: TRBV25-1
J: TRBJ1-4
DNA: TGTGCCAGCAGTGAGGTCGGACAGGGAAGGGAAAAACTGTTTTTT
CDR3: CASSEVGQGREKLFF

size: NA
D: TRBD1
V: TRBV6-5
J: TRBJ1-4
DNA: TGTGCCAGCAGCTTCGGACAGGGGGGAGAAAAACTGTTTTTT
CDR3: CASSFGQGGEKLFF

size: few
D: TRBD2
V: TRBV7-2
J: TRBJ2-5
DNA: TGTGCCAGCAGCTTAGTCCCTAGTGCGGGAGCCCAGTACTTC
CDR3: CASSLVPSAGAQYF

size: NA
D: NA
V: TRBV7-2
J: TRBJ1-6
DNA: TGTGCCAGCAGCTTAGAGAATCGCAGGCTTAATTCACCCCTCCACTTT
CDR3: CASSLENRRLNSPLHF

size: NA
D: TRBD1
V: TRBV18
J: TRBJ2-5
DNA: TGTGCCAGCTCACCGGGACAGGGGGTGGAGACCCAGTACTTC
CDR3: CASSPGQGVETQYF

size: NA
D: NA
V: TRBV4-1
J: TRBJ2-7
DNA: TGCGCCAGCAGCCAAGTAAACACCCGATCCTACGAGCAGTACTTC
CDR3: CASSQVNTRSYEQYF

size: NA
D: TRBD2
V: TRBV7-2
J: TRBJ2-5
DNA: TGTGCCAGCAGCTTAAGGGCTAGCGGGGGGTACCAAGAGACCCAGTACTTC
CDR3: CASSLRASGGYQETQYF

size: NA
D: TRBD1
V: TRBV6-6
J: TRBJ1-1
DNA: TGTGCCAGCAGTTTTAGACAGGGGAGGAACACTGAAGCTTTCTTT
CDR3: CASSFRQGRNTEAFF

size: NA
D: TRBD2
V: TRBV6-6
J: TRBJ2-3
DNA: TGTGCCAGCAGTGCCAAGCGGGGCCGGGGCACAGATACGCAGTATTTT
CDR3: CASSAKRGRGTDTQYF

size: NA
D: TRBD1
V: TRBV7-9
J: TRBJ1-4
DNA: TGTGCCAGCAGCAGTGGACAGGGACCCTCTAATGAAAAACTGTTTTTT
CDR3: CASSSGQGPSNEKLFF

size: once
D: NA
V: TRBV9
J: TRBJ2-5
DNA: TGTGCCAGCAGCGTAGGGCCGTCAGCGGAGACCCAGTACTTC
CDR3: CASSVGPSAETQYF

size: NA
D: NA
V: TRBV7-6
J: TRBJ2-3
DNA: TGTGCCAGCAGCTTAGGGGGGGTGGCAGATACGCAGTATTTT
CDR3: CASSLGGVADTQYF

size: NA
D: TRBD1
V: TRBV4-2
J: TRBJ1-4
DNA: TGTGCCAGCAGCCAAATTGAAGGGACAGGGTTTGAAAAACTGTTTTTT
CDR3: CASSQIEGTGFEKLFF

size: NA
D: NA
V: TRBV6-5
J: TRBJ1-1
DNA: TGTGCCAGCGGCTCCAGGGAGGTGACTGAAGCTTTCTTT
CDR3: CASGSREVTEAFF

size: NA
D: NA
V: TRBV19
J: TRBJ2-7
DNA: TGTGCCAGTATTGGGGCGGCGCTGGGCTTTTGCGAGCAGTACTTC
CDR3: CASIGAALGFCEQYF

size: NA
D: NA
V: TRBV27
J: TRBJ2-7
DNA: TGTGCCAGCAGTGGGCTAGCCCTCGAAGAGCAGTACTTC
CDR3: CASSGLALEEQYF

size: NA
D: NA
V: TRBV18
J: TRBJ2-7
DNA: TGTGCCAGCTCATATGACAGGAACTACGAGCAGTACTTC
CDR3: CASSYDRNYEQYF

size: NA
D: TRBD2
V: TRBV5-1
J: TRBJ2-1
DNA: TGCGCCAGCAGCGCCCCGGGACTAGAGCAGTTCTTC
CDR3: CASSAPGLEQFF

size: NA
D: TRBD2
V: TRBV7-8
J: TRBJ2-4
DNA: TGTGCCAGCAGCTCCTTGGCGGGAGGGCCGGGAAACATTCAGTACTTC
CDR3: CASSSLAGGPGNIQYF

size: NA
D: NA
V: TRBV21-1
J: TRBJ1-5
DNA: TGTGCCAGCAGCAAGGGACAGGGGGCTCGACAGCCCCAGCATTTT
CDR3: CASSKGQGARQPQHF

size: NA
D: NA
V: TRBV9
J: TRBJ2-5
DNA: TGTGCCAGCAGCGTAGCTGGTCGGCCGACTGGAGAGACCCAGTACTTC
CDR3: CASSVAGRPTGETQYF

size: NA
D: TRBD1
V: TRBV7-9
J: TRBJ1-2
DNA: TGTGCCAGCATCCTTTCGACAGGGAACTATGGCTACACCTTC
CDR3: CASILSTGNYGYTF

size: NA
D: NA
V: TRBV27
J: TRBJ2-3
DNA: TGTGCCAGCAGTTTTGTGGTCAGGGATACGCAGTATTTT
CDR3: CASSFVVRDTQYF

size: NA
D: TRBD1
V: TRBV30
J: TRBJ2-7
DNA: TGTGCCTGGAGTGCGGCAGGGGGCAGGTACGAGCAGTACTTC
CDR3: CAWSAAGGRYEQYF

size: NA
D: TRBD2
V: TRBV7-8
J: TRBJ2-1
DNA: TGTGCCAGCAGCTTAGGGGGGGCTCTTAGCGGGAGAAAAGGTAATGAGCAGTTCTTC
CDR3: CASSLGGALSGRKGNEQFF

size: NA
D: NA
V: TRBV6-6
J: TRBJ1-5
DNA: TGTGCCAGCAGTTACGGGGGAGGCGGCAATCAGCCCCAGCATTTT
CDR3: CASSYGGGGNQPQHF

size: NA
D: TRBD1
V: TRBV6-6
J: TRBJ1-1
DNA: TGTGCCAGCAGCTCGGGACAGCGCCTACCCTTATCTTTCTTT
CDR3: CASSSGQRLPLSFF

size: NA
D: NA
V: TRBV7-3
J: TRBJ2-4
DNA: TGTGCCAGCAGCCTCGGACAGTACGACATTCAGTACTTC
CDR3: CASSLGQYDIQYF

size: NA
D: TRBD2
V: TRBV30
J: TRBJ2-3
DNA: TGTGCCTGGTATACTAGCGGGGGTTTCACAGATACGCAGTATTTT
CDR3: CAWYTSGGFTDTQYF

size: NA
D: TRBD1
V: TRBV18
J: TRBJ2-7
DNA: TGTGCCAGCTCACCACTGAATCCGGACAGGGTCTACGAGCAGTACTTC
CDR3: CASSPLNPDRVYEQYF

size: NA
D: TRBD2
V: TRBV4-1
J: TRBJ2-3
DNA: TGCGCCAGCAGAGGACTAGCGGGAGTTCCAGATACGCAGTATTTT
CDR3: CASRGLAGVPDTQYF